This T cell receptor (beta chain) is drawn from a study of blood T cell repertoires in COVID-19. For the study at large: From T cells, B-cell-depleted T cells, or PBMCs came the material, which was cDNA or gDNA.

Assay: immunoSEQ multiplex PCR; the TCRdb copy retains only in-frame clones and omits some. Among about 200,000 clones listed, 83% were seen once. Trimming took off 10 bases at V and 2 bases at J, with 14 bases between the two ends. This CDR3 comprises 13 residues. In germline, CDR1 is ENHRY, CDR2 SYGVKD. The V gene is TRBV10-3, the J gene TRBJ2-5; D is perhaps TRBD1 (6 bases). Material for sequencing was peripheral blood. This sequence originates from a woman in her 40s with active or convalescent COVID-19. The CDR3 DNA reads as TGTGCCACCCGACAGGACCCTCAAGAGACCCAGTACTTC. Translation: CATRQDPQETQYF.